This T cell receptor beta chain was observed in a study of human T cells and chemical hapten exposure. Across the study: Subjects had 2% DPC placed on approximately 2 cm by approximately 2 cm of upper inner arm skin for sensitization. Patch tests delivered 0.01% DPC to the upper back and were evaluated at 6 days.

Time point in this sample: patch test 2, 6 weeks after DPC sensitization. The treatment was: therapeutic diphenylcyclopropenone sensitization with weekly scalp DPC. Every donor had alopecia and was 18 to 70 years old; all were suitable for DPC. Researchers extracted total RNA from unfractionated whole blood. The germline V gene encodes CDR1 LGHNA and CDR2 YSLEER. Trimming took off 0 bases at V and 2 bases at J, with 14 bases between the two ends. The CDR3 loop spans 17 amino acids. TCRdb fed the RACE reads into MiXCR, producing one record per CDR3 protein. This sample carries about 110,000 distinct CDR3 sequences, 9% to 9.5% of them seen once, and the ten largest clones take 3% to 3.5%.

The starting material was whole blood, obtained in connection with sensitization to the hapten diphenylcyclopropenone (DPC). The V and J genes are TRBV4-3 and TRBJ1-5, with D possibly TRBD1 on 5 matching bases. This receptor was identified in a woman aged 35 to 49 with alopecia areata. Some clones in this sample may be carry-over from other donors' samples. The CDR3 sequence is CASSQDWRGAGNQPQHF. DNA for the CDR3: TGCGCCAGCAGCCAAGATTGGAGGGGCGCGGGCAATCAGCCCCAGCATTTT.